The clone carrying this T cell receptor beta chain was picked up a small number of times. As yet, its antigen is unknown. This sample was taken from a study of beta chain features in type 1 diabetes. Turning to the study itself: Patient and healthy donor groups were alike in age, gender and cell yields.

The authors reverse transcribed all of the isolated RNA, so sequencing captured expressed TCRB transcripts. Generated by immunoSEQ multiplex PCR, the TCRdb table keeps only in-frame clones and is missing some. The sample shows 300,000 to 400,000 clones, around 10% of them seen only once. CDR1 is SEHNR and CDR2 is FQNEAQ in the germline V gene (reference sequence). V was trimmed by 5 bases and J by 0 bases, leaving 13 bases between them. The CDR3 consists of 15 residues. Findings and caveats of the study: A moderate, significant TCRB CDR3 shortening appeared in type 1 diabetes across four CD4+ subsets.

This sequence was found in a man aged 25-45 years with type 1 diabetes. V is TRBV7-9 and J is TRBJ1-1; a possible D gene is TRBD1 (5 bases). Input material: central memory CD4+ T cells from blood. The CDR3 sequence: CASSRPGRMNTEAFF. In DNA, the CDR3 is TGTGCCAGCAGCCGGCCGGGACGGATGAACACTGAAGCTTTCTTT.